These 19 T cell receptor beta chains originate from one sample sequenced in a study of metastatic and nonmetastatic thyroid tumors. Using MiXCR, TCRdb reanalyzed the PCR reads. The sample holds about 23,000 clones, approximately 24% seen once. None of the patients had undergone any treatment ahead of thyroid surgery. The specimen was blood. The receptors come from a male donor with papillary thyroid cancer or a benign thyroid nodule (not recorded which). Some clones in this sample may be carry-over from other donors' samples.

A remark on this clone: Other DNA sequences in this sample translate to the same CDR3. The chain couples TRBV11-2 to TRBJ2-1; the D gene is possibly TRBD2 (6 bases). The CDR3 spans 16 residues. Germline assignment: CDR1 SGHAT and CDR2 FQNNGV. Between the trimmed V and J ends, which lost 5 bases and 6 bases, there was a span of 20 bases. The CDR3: CASSLIPTGVFNEQFF. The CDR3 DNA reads TGTGCCAGCAGCCTTATCCCAACGGGAGTTTTCAATGAGCAGTTCTTC.

The CDR3 DNA sequence: TGTGCCAGCAGTTTGGTAGGAGGCTACACCTTC. Its translation is CASSLVGGYTF. This chain links TRBV12-3 or TRBV12-4 with TRBJ1-2; D uncertain. With 3 bases removed from V and 8 bases from J, the gap between germline ends came to 7 bases. The CDR3 is 11 amino acids.

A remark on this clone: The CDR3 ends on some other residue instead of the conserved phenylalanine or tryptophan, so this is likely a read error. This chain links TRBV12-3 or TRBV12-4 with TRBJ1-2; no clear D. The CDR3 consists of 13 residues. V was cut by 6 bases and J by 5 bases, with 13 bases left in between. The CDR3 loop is CASSTYFQYGYTL. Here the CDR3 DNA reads TGTGCCAGCAGCACTTATTTCCAGTATGGCTACACCCTC.

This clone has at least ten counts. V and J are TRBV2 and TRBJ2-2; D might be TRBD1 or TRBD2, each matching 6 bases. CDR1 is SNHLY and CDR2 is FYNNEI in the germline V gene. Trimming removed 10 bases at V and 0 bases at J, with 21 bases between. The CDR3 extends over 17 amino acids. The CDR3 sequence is CATDGGRVSSNTGELFF. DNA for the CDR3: TGTGCCACCGACGGGGGCCGGGTCTCCTCGAACACCGGGGAGCTGTTTTTT. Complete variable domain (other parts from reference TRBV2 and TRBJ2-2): EPEVTQTPSHQVTQMGQEVILRCVPISNHLYFYWYRQILGQKVEFLVSFYNNEISEKSEIFDDQFSVERPDGSNFTLKIRSTKLEDSAMYFCATDGGRVSSNTGELFFGEGSRLTVL.

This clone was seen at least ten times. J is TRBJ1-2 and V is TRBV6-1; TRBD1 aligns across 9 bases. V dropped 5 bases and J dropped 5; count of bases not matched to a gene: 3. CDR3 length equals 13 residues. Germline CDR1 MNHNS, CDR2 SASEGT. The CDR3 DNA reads TGTGCCAGCAGTAGGGGACAGGGTTATGGCTACACCTTC. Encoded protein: CASSRGQGYGYTF.

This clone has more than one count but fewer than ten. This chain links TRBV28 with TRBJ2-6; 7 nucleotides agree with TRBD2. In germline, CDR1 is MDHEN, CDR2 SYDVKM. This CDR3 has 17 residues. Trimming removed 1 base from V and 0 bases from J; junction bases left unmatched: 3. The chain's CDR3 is CASSLSGRSSGANVLTF. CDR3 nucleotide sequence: TGTGCCAGCAGTTTATCCGGGAGGTCCTCTGGGGCCAACGTCCTGACTTTC.

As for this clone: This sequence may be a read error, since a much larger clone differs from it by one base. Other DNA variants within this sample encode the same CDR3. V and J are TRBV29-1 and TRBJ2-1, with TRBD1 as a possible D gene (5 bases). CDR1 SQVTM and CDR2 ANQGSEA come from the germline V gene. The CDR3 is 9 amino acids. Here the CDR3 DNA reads TGCAGCGGTACAGGTCGGGCAGGCTTC. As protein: CSGTGRAGF.

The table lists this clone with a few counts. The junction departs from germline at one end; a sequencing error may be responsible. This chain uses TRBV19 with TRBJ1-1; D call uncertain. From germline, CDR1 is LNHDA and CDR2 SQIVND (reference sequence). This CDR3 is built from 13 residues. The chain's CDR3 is CASSTAGGTEAFF. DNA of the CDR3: TGTGCAAGTAGTACAGCTGGAGGGACTGAAGCTTTCTTT.

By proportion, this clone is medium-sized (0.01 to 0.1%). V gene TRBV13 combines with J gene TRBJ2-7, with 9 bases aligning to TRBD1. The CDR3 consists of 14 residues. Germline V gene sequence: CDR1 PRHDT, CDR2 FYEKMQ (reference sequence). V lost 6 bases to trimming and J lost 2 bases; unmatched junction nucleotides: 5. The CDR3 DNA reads TGTGCCAGCAGGAGGGGACAGGGCCCCTACGAGCAGTACTTC. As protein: CASRRGQGPYEQYF. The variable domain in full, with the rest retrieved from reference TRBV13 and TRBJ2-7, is AAGVIQSPRHLIKEKRETATLKCYPIPRHDTVYWYQQGPGQDPQFLISFYEKMQSDKGSIPDRFSAQQFSDYHSELNMSSLELGDSALYFCASRRGQGPYEQYFGPGTRLTVT.

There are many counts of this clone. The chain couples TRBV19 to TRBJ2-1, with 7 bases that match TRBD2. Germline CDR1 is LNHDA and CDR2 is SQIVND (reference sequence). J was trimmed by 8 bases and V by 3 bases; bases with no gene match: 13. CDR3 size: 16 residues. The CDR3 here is CASSIRSRGSPYEQFF. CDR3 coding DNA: TGTGCCAGTAGTATCCGGTCCCGCGGGAGCCCCTATGAGCAGTTCTTC.

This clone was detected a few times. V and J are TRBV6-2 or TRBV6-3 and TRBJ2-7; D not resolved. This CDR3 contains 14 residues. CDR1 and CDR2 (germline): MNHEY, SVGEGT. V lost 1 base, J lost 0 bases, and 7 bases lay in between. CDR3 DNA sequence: TGTGCCAGCAGTTACTTCGGCTCCTCCTACGAGCAGTACTTC. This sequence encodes CASSYFGSSYEQYF.

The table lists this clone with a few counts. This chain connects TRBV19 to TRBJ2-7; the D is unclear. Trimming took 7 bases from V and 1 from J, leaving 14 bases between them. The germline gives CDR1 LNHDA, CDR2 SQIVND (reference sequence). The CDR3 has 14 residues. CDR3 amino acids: CASICMPSSYEQYF. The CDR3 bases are TGTGCCAGTATTTGTATGCCATCTTCCTACGAGCAGTACTTC. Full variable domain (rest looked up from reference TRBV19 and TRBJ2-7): DGGITQSPKYLFRKEGQNVTLSCEQNLNHDAMYWYRQDPGQGLRLIYYSQIVNDFQKGDIAEGYSVSREKKESFPLTVTSAQKNPTAFYLCASICMPSSYEQYFGPGTRLTVT.

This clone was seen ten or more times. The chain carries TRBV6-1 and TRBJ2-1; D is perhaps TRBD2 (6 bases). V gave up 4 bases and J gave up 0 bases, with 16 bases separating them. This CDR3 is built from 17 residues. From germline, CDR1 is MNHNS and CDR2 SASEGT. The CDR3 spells CASSVAGTRSSYNEQFF. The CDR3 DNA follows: TGTGCCAGCAGTGTAGCCGGGACTCGAAGCTCCTACAATGAGCAGTTCTTC.

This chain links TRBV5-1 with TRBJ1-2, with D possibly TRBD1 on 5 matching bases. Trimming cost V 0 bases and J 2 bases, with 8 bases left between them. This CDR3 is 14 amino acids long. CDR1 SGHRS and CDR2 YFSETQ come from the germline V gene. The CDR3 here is CASSLDAGNYGYTF. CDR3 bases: TGCGCCAGCAGCTTGGACGCAGGGAACTATGGCTACACCTTC.

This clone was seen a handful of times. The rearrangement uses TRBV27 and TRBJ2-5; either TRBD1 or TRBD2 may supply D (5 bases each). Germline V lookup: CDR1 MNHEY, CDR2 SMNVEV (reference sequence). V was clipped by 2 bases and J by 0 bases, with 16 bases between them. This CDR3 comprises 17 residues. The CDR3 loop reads CASSLRGDPWYQETQYF. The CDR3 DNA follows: TGTGCCAGCAGTTTACGTGGGGACCCTTGGTACCAAGAGACCCAGTACTTC.

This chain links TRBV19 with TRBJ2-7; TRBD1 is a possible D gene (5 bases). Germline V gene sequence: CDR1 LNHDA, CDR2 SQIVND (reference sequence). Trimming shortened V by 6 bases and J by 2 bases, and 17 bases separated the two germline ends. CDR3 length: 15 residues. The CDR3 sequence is CASSAGADGAYEQYF. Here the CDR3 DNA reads TGTGCCAGTAGCGCTGGGGCAGACGGTGCCTACGAGCAGTACTTC.

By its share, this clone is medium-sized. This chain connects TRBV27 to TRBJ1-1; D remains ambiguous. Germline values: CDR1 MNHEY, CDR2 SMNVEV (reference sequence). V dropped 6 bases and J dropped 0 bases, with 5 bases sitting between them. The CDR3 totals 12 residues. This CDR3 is CASSRLNTEAFF. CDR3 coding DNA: TGTGCCAGCAGCCGATTGAACACTGAAGCTTTCTTT.

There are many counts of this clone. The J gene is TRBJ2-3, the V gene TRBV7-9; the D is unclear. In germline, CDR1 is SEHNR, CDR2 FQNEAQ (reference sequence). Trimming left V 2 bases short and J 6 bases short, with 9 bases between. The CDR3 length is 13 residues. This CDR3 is CASSLLGRDTQYF. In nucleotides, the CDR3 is TGTGCCAGCAGCTTACTAGGGCGGGATACGCAGTATTTT.

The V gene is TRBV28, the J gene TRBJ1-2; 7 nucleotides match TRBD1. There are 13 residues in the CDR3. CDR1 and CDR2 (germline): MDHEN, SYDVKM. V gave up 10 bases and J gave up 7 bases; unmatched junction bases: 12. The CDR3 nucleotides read TGTGCCATCTCGGGACAGCCTCAGGGTGGCTACACCTTC. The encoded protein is CAISGQPQGGYTF.